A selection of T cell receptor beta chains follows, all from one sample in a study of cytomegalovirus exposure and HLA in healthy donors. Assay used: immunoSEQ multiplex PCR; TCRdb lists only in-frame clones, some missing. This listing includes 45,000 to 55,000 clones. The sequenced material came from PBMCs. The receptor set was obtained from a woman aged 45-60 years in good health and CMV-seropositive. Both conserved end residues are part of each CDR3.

cdr3_aa: CASTLQGRNGYTF; j_call: TRBJ1-2; v_call: TRBV5-1
cdr3_aa: CVSSQEAGGQPQHF; j_call: TRBJ1-5; v_call: TRBV4-2
cdr3_aa: CASRQGTYEQYF; j_call: TRBJ2-5; v_call: TRBV28
cdr3_aa: CASSPLGGRGQPQHF; j_call: TRBJ1-5; v_call: TRBV4-1
cdr3_aa: CASSWTGGAYEQYF; j_call: TRBJ2-7; v_call: TRBV5-1
cdr3_aa: CALSQGGGWFPQNTEAFF; j_call: TRBJ1-1; v_call: TRBV13
cdr3_aa: CASSPRSSGRKDEQFF; j_call: TRBJ2-1; v_call: TRBV19
cdr3_aa: CAIRGTGTMNTEAFF; j_call: TRBJ1-1; v_call: TRBV10-3
cdr3_aa: CAWSLLAGGNNEQFF; j_call: TRBJ2-1; v_call: TRBV30
cdr3_aa: CARRGTSGNTGELFF; j_call: TRBJ2-2; v_call: TRBV2
cdr3_aa: CASSLRQNYEQYF; j_call: TRBJ2-7; v_call: TRBV27
cdr3_aa: CATRWRDRGFGTQYF; j_call: TRBJ2-3; v_call: TRBV5-8
cdr3_aa: CASSTRLSYNTEAFF; j_call: TRBJ1-1; v_call: TRBV19
cdr3_aa: CASSETSGRDTQYF; j_call: TRBJ2-3; v_call: TRBV5-1
cdr3_aa: CASSQDSPPTTGELFF; j_call: TRBJ2-2; v_call: TRBV4-1
cdr3_aa: CASSHFTGGPSKAFF; j_call: TRBJ1-1; v_call: TRBV18
cdr3_aa: CASSLIGGENTEAFF; j_call: TRBJ1-1; v_call: TRBV5-6
cdr3_aa: CSVAEGRQPQHF; j_call: TRBJ1-5; v_call: TRBV29-1
cdr3_aa: CASRLRGGNQPQHF; j_call: TRBJ1-5; v_call: TRBV19
cdr3_aa: CASSRGQGDEQYF; j_call: TRBJ2-7; v_call: TRBV18
cdr3_aa: CASSLAGGRADTQYF; j_call: TRBJ2-3; v_call: TRBV5-4
cdr3_aa: CASSPQGGNNSPLHF; j_call: TRBJ1-6; v_call: TRBV9
cdr3_aa: CASKGGTTGANVLTF; j_call: TRBJ2-6; v_call: TRBV5-1
cdr3_aa: CASSQGQAYGYTF; j_call: TRBJ1-2; v_call: TRBV5-8
cdr3_aa: CASRGRLAPQETQYF; j_call: TRBJ2-5; v_call: TRBV28
cdr3_aa: CAWSVRGIPYNEQFF; j_call: TRBJ2-1; v_call: TRBV30
cdr3_aa: CASSPAGPYEQYF; j_call: TRBJ2-7; v_call: TRBV7-2
cdr3_aa: CASKWRNEQFF; j_call: TRBJ2-1; v_call: TRBV4-1
cdr3_aa: CASSLWVGVNQPQHF; j_call: TRBJ1-5; v_call: TRBV7-2
cdr3_aa: CAWSGQGYEQYF; j_call: TRBJ2-7; v_call: TRBV30
cdr3_aa: CASSSQGEETQYF; j_call: TRBJ2-5; v_call: TRBV18
cdr3_aa: CASSLGVSRGQETQYF; j_call: TRBJ2-5; v_call: TRBV7-2
cdr3_aa: CASNDRGGTGELFF; j_call: TRBJ2-2; v_call: TRBV19
cdr3_aa: CASTLAGNTDTQYF; j_call: TRBJ2-3; v_call: TRBV2
cdr3_aa: CASRRGAGLTDTQYF; j_call: TRBJ2-3; v_call: TRBV27
cdr3_aa: CASSLLPSNEKLFF; j_call: TRBJ1-4; v_call: TRBV5-1
cdr3_aa: CASSLAGGLDTQYF; j_call: TRBJ2-3; v_call: TRBV7-9